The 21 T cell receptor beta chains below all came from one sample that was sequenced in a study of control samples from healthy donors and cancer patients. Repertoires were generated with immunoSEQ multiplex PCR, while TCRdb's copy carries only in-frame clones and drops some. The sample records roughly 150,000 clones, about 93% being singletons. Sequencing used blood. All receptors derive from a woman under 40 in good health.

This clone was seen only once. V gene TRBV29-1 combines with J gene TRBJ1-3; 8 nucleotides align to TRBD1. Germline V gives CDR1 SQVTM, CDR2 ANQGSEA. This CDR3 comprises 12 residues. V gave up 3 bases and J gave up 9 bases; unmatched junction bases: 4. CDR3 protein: CSVEDRAGTIYF. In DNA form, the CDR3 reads TGCAGCGTTGAGGACAGGGCTGGCACCATATATTTT.

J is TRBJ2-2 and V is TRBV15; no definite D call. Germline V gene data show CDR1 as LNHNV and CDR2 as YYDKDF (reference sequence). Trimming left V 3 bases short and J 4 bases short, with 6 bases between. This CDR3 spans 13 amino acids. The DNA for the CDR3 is TGTGCCACCAGCAGCAGCTTCACCGGGGAGCTGTTTTTT. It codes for CATSSSFTGELFF.

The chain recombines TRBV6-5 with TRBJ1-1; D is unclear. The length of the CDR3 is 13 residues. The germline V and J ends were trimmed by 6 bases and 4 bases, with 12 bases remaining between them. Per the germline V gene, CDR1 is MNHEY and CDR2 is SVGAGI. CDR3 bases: TGTGCCAGCAGGGCCCCCGAGGCCACTGAAGCTTTCTTT. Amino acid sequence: CASRAPEATEAFF.

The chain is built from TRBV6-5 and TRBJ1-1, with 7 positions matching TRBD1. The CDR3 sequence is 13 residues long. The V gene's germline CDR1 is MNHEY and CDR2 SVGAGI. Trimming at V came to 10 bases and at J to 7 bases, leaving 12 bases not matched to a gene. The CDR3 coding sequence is TGTGCCACTGACAGGGCGGCGGTTAATGAAGCTTTCTTT. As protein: CATDRAAVNEAFF.

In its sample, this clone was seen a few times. The CDR3: CASSRGPNYGYTF. CDR3 DNA: TGTGCCAGCAGCAGGGGCCCCAACTATGGCTACACCTTC. The chain couples TRBV6-5 to TRBJ1-2; weak D call: TRBD1 (6 bases). The germline CDR1 and CDR2 sequences are MNHEY and SVGAGI. This CDR3 spans 13 amino acids. Trimming stripped 6 bases from V and 2 bases from J, with 10 bases between.

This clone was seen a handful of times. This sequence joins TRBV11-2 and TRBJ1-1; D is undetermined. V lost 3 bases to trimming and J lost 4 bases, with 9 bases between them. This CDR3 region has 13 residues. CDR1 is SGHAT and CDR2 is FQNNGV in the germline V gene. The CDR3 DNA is TGTGCCAGCAGCTTTACTCTCGCCACTGAAGCTTTCTTT. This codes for CASSFTLATEAFF.

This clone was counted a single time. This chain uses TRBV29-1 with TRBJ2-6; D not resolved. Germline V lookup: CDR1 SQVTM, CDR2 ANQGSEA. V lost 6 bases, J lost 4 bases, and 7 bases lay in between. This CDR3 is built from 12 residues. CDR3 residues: CSVTLGANVLTF. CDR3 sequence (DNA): TGCAGCGTAACCCTAGGGGCCAACGTCCTGACTTTC.

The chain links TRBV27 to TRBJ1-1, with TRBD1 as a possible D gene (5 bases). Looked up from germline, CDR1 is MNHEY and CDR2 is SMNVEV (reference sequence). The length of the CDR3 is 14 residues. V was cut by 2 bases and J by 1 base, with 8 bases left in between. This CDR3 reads CASSLRGTNTEAFF. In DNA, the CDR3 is TGTGCCAGCAGTTTAAGGGGTACGAACACTGAAGCTTTCTTT.

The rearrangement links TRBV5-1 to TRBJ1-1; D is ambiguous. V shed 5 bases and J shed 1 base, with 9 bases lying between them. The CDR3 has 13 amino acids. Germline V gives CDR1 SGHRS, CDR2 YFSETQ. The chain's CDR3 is CASSRQGNTEAFF. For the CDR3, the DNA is TGCGCCAGCAGTAGGCAAGGGAACACTGAAGCTTTCTTT.

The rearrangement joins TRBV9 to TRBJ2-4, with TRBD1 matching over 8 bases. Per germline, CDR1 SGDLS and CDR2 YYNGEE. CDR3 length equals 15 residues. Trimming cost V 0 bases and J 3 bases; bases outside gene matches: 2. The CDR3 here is CASSVDGQGKNIQYF. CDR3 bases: TGTGCCAGCAGCGTAGATGGACAGGGCAAAAACATTCAGTACTTC.

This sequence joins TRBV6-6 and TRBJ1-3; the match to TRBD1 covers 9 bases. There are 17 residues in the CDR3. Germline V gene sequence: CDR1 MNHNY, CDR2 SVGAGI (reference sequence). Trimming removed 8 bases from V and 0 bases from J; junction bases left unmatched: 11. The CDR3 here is CASGRDRVPFSGNTIYF. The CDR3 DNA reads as TGTGCCAGCGGTCGGGACAGGGTTCCTTTCTCTGGAAACACCATATATTTT.

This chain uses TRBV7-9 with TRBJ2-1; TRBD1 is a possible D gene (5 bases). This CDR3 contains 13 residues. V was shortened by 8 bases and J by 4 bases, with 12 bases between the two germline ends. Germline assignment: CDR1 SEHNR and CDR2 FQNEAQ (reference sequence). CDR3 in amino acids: CASQAGRYNEQFF. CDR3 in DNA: TGTGCCAGCCAAGCAGGGCGTTACAATGAGCAGTTCTTC.

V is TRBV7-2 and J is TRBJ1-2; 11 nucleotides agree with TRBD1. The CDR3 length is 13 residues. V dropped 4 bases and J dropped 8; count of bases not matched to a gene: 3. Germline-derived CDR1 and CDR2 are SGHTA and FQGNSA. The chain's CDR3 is CASSWTGGRGYTF. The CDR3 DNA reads TGTGCCAGCAGCTGGACAGGGGGCAGGGGCTACACCTTC.

CDR3 amino acids: CASSVLYEQYF. In DNA, the CDR3 is TGTGCCAGCAGTGTTTTGTACGAGCAGTACTTC. This chain uses TRBV2 with TRBJ2-7; D is unclear. The CDR3 contains 11 residues. CDR1 is SNHLY and CDR2 is FYNNEI in the germline V gene. With 4 bases removed from V and 4 bases from J, the gap between germline ends came to 5 bases.

The CDR3 DNA sequence: TGTGCCAGCAGTTACGAGTGGGACTCGCACGAGCAGTACTTC. Translating gives CASSYEWDSHEQYF. The chain couples TRBV6-5 to TRBJ2-7; D is perhaps TRBD2 (6 bases). The CDR3 loop spans 14 amino acids. Germline CDR1 reads MNHEY; CDR2 reads SVGAGI. Trimming pared 2 bases from V and 5 bases from J, leaving 13 bases between.

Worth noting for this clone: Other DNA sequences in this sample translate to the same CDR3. The CDR3 region has the DNA TGTGCCAGCAGTAGGACAGGAGCAACTAATGAAAAACTGTTTTTT. The encoded protein is CASSRTGATNEKLFF. The J gene is TRBJ1-4, the V gene TRBV6-5, with 7 bases lining up with TRBD1. The trim removed 5 bases at V and 0 bases at J, leaving 3 bases unmatched. This CDR3 is 15 amino acids long. Germline V lookup: CDR1 MNHEY, CDR2 SVGAGI.

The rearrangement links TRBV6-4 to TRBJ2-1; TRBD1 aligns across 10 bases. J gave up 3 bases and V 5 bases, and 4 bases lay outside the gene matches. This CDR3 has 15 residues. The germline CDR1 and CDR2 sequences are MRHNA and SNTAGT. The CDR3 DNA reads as TGTGCCAGCAGTCCCGGGACAGGGGACTACAATGAGCAGTTCTTC. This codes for CASSPGTGDYNEQFF.

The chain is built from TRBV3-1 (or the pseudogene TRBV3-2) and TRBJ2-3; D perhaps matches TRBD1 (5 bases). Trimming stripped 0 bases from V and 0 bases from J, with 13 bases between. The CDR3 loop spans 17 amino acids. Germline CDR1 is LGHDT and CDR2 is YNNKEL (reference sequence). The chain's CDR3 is CASSQDPLGPSTDTQYF. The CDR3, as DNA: TGTGCCAGCAGCCAAGATCCTCTGGGGCCCAGCACAGATACGCAGTATTTT.

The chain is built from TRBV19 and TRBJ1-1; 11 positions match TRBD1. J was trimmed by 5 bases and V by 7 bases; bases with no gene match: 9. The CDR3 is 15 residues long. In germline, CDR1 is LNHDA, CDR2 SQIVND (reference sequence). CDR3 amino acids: CASTRDRGSRTEAFF. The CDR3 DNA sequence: TGTGCCAGTACCAGGGACAGGGGGAGCAGGACTGAAGCTTTCTTT.

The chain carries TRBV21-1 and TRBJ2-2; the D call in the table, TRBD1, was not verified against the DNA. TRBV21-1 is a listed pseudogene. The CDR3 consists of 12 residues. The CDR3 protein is CASSKPGGELFF. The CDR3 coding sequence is TGTGCCAGCAGCAAACCAGGCGGGGAGCTGTTTTTT.

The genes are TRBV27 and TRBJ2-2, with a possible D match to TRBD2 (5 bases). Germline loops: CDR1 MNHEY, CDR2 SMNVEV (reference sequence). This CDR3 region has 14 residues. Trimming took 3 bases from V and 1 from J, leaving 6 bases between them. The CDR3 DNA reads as TGTGCCAGCAGTTTCAGCGGGAACACCGGGGAGCTGTTTTTT. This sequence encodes CASSFSGNTGELFF.